Listed here are 23 T cell receptor beta chains from one sample, sequenced in a study of blood T cell repertoires in COVID-19. Sequenced by immunoSEQ multiplex PCR; TCRdb stores in-frame clones only, minus some. The table lists just under 100,000 clones, around 83% of them singletons. Sequencing input: peripheral blood. The receptors come from a woman aged 60-75 years in a cohort sampled during active or convalescent COVID-19.

The rearrangement uses TRBV7-9 and TRBJ2-7; D uncertain. The CDR3 covers 13 residues. Germline values: CDR1 SEHNR, CDR2 FQNEAQ (reference sequence). Trimming took off 4 bases at V and 0 bases at J, with 7 bases between the two ends. CDR3 nucleotides: TGTGCCAGCAGCTCACAGAGCTCCTACGAGCAGTACTTC. Protein sequence: CASSSQSSYEQYF. Looking up the rest from reference TRBV7-9 and TRBJ2-7 gives the full variable domain: DTGVSQNPRHKITKRGQNVTFRCDPISEHNRLYWYRQTLGQGPEFLTYFQNEAQLEKSRLLSDRFSAERPKGSFSTLEIQRTEQGDSAMYLCASSSQSSYEQYFGPGTRLTVT.

This rearrangement joins TRBV5-4 to TRBJ2-1; 11 bases map to TRBD2. The CDR3 has 15 residues. The trim removed 3 bases at V and 10 bases at J, leaving 9 bases unmatched. Germline loops: CDR1 SGHNT, CDR2 YYREEE (reference sequence). The CDR3 spells CASSSGTSGPSEQFF. CDR3 bases: TGTGCCAGCAGCTCCGGGACTAGCGGACCTAGCGAGCAGTTCTTC.

The chain is built from TRBV5-4 and TRBJ1-2, with 11 bases fitting TRBD1. CDR1 and CDR2 from the germline V gene are SGHNT and YYREEE (reference sequence). The length of the CDR3 is 15 residues. The trim removed 4 bases at V and 3 bases at J, leaving 5 bases unmatched. The CDR3 reads CASSPPGQGDYGYTF. The CDR3 DNA is TGTGCCAGCAGCCCGCCGGGACAGGGGGACTATGGCTACACCTTC.

The chain joins TRBV30 to TRBJ1-2; 10 nucleotides line up with TRBD1. V shed 4 bases, J shed 8 bases, and the junction held 10 bases outside the gene matches. The CDR3 runs 14 residues. Germline CDR1 reads GTSNPN; CDR2 reads SVGIG (reference sequence). The CDR3, as DNA: TGTGCCTGGACCAAGACAGGGGGCTCCTACGGCTACACCTTC. Protein sequence: CAWTKTGGSYGYTF.

This chain connects TRBV9 to TRBJ1-1, with a tentative D call TRBD1 (6 bases). The CDR3 has 15 residues. Trimming removed 0 bases at V and 1 base at J, with 10 bases between. Looked up from germline, CDR1 is SGDLS and CDR2 is YYNGEE. DNA of the CDR3: TGTGCCAGCAGCGTAGAGGGGGAATGGAACACTGAAGCTTTCTTT. This codes for CASSVEGEWNTEAFF.

The CDR3 loop is CATSGQGGWYEQYF. DNA of the CDR3: TGTGCCACCAGTGGGCAGGGAGGATGGTACGAGCAGTACTTC. This chain uses TRBV15 with TRBJ2-7; tentative D call: TRBD2 (6 bases). The V gene's germline CDR1 is LNHNV and CDR2 YYDKDF (reference sequence). This CDR3 is built from 14 residues. V dropped 6 bases and J dropped 4 bases, with 16 bases sitting between them.

This chain joins TRBV7-6 and TRBJ2-5; maybe TRBD2 (6 bases). The CDR3 has 16 residues. Germline CDR1 reads SGHVS; CDR2 reads FNYEAQ. V lost 3 bases, J lost 2 bases, and 16 bases lay in between. CDR3 coding DNA: TGTGCCAGCAGCTTCGGTGGGGGGTCGATTCAAGAGACCCAGTACTTC. This codes for CASSFGGGSIQETQYF.

In this sample, this clone turned up once. The chain joins TRBV6-2 or TRBV6-3 to TRBJ2-7; weak D call: TRBD2 (6 bases). V gave up 8 bases and J gave up 0 bases, with 20 bases separating them. The CDR3 is 16 residues long. The germline V gene has CDR1 MNHEY and CDR2 SVGEGT. CDR3: CASGRAGLAVSYEQYF. As DNA, the CDR3 is TGTGCCAGCGGCCGGGCGGGGTTAGCGGTCTCCTACGAGCAGTACTTC.

The V gene is TRBV7-9, the J gene TRBJ1-1, with D unclear. This CDR3 has 13 amino acids. Trimming took off 7 bases at V and 10 bases at J, with 19 bases between the two ends. Germline-derived CDR1 and CDR2 are SEHNR and FQNEAQ (reference sequence). This CDR3 reads CASIPGPYGLAFF. DNA for the CDR3: TGTGCCAGCATACCCGGCCCTTATGGGCTAGCTTTCTTT.

The V and J genes are TRBV12-3 or TRBV12-4 and TRBJ1-2, with no clear D. CDR3 length: 12 amino acids. Trimming took 6 bases from V and 7 from J, leaving 12 bases between them. As DNA, the CDR3 is TGTGCCAGCAGCCCGCGATTTTCTGGCTACACCTTC. It is translated as CASSPRFSGYTF.

V usage is TRBV5-1 and J usage is TRBJ2-2; TRBD1 might be the D (6 bases). Trimming took off 0 bases at V and 2 bases at J, with 8 bases between the two ends. Germline assignment: CDR1 SGHRS and CDR2 YFSETQ. The CDR3 loop spans 15 amino acids. The CDR3 loop reads CASSLEGVNTGELFF. Here the CDR3 DNA reads TGCGCCAGCAGCTTGGAGGGGGTAAACACCGGGGAGCTGTTTTTT.

The chain carries TRBV7-2 and TRBJ2-7; 8 positions match TRBD1. Germline lookup yields CDR1 SGHTA and CDR2 FQGNSA. Trimming cost V 4 bases and J 7 bases; bases outside gene matches: 6. The CDR3 has 13 amino acids. The CDR3 is CASSSRTGQEQYF. The DNA of the CDR3 is TGTGCCAGCAGCTCAAGGACAGGGCAGGAGCAGTACTTC.

This sequence joins TRBV12-3 or TRBV12-4 and TRBJ2-7; the D gene is possibly TRBD1 (5 bases). V was trimmed by 4 bases and J by 3 bases, leaving 10 bases between them. This CDR3 contains 13 residues. CDR3 DNA: TGTGCCAGCAGTTCCACAGACAGCTACGAGCAGTACTTC. It codes for CASSSTDSYEQYF.

This rearrangement joins TRBV6-2 or TRBV6-3 to TRBJ1-6, with D perhaps TRBD1 (5 bases). Germline values: CDR1 MNHEY, CDR2 SVGEGT. The V end lost 5 bases, the J end lost 0 bases, and 14 bases lay between the germline ends. CDR3 size: 17 residues. CDR3 coding DNA: TGTGCCAGCAGTACCAGCCAGGGTGGCTCCTATAATTCACCCCTCCACTTT. Its protein is CASSTSQGGSYNSPLHF.

V is TRBV3-1 (or the pseudogene TRBV3-2) and J is TRBJ1-5; D possibly corresponds to TRBD1 (5 bases). Germline V gene lookup returns CDR1 LGHDT and CDR2 YNNKEL (reference sequence). This CDR3 has 14 residues. The V and J ends lost 4 bases and 3 bases respectively, with 10 bases between them. CDR3 sequence (DNA): TGTGCCAGCAGCCCCCGGGGGTACAATCAGCCCCAGCATTTT. Protein sequence: CASSPRGYNQPQHF.

This clone came up a few times. The CDR3 DNA reads as TGCGCCAGCAGCTTGGCTCCTAGCGGGGGCTCCTACGAGCAGTACTTC. It translates to CASSLAPSGGSYEQYF. This chain connects TRBV5-1 to TRBJ2-7, with TRBD2 matching 10 bases. CDR1 and CDR2 from the germline V gene are SGHRS and YFSETQ. V gave up 0 bases and J gave up 0 bases; unmatched junction bases: 3. This CDR3 is built from 16 residues.

The chain has TRBV11-3 and TRBJ2-3; D is unresolved. CDR3 length equals 13 residues. Germline V gives CDR1 SGHNT, CDR2 YENEEA. V was trimmed by 1 base and J by 5 bases, leaving 7 bases between them. As DNA, the CDR3 is TGTGCCAGCAGCTTAGTTGCCGGAGATACGCAGTATTTT. It is translated as CASSLVAGDTQYF.

This chain links TRBV6-1 with TRBJ2-2; a weak D match, TRBD1 (6 bases). The V end was cut by 0 bases, the J end by 4 bases, with 9 bases between. The CDR3 runs 15 residues. Germline lookup yields CDR1 MNHNS and CDR2 SASEGT. The CDR3 DNA sequence: TGTGCCAGCAGTGAAGCACAGGGTGGCACCGGGGAGCTGTTTTTT. The encoded protein is CASSEAQGGTGELFF.

The chain links TRBV2 to TRBJ2-3, with a tentative D call TRBD1 (5 bases). This CDR3 spans 14 amino acids. V was cut by 6 bases and J by 2 bases, with 12 bases left in between. The germline gives CDR1 SNHLY, CDR2 FYNNEI. The chain's CDR3 is CASSNDRYTDTQYF. CDR3 nucleotide sequence: TGTGCCAGCAGCAACGACAGATACACAGATACGCAGTATTTT. Full variable domain (outside the CDR3, taken from reference TRBV2 and TRBJ2-3): EPEVTQTPSHQVTQMGQEVILRCVPISNHLYFYWYRQILGQKVEFLVSFYNNEISEKSEIFDDQFSVERPDGSNFTLKIRSTKLEDSAMYFCASSNDRYTDTQYFGPGTRLTVL.

V and J are TRBV3-1 (or the pseudogene TRBV3-2) and TRBJ2-7; 8 bases are shared with TRBD1. Germline CDR1 LGHDT, CDR2 YNNKEL (reference sequence). The CDR3 sequence is 16 residues long. V was clipped by 4 bases and J by 4 bases; unmatched bases: 12. CDR3 region: CASSPSGRGQGYEQYF. Written as DNA, the CDR3 is TGTGCCAGCAGCCCTTCGGGACGAGGACAGGGTTACGAGCAGTACTTC.

This rearrangement joins TRBV5-1 to TRBJ1-2, with a tentative D call TRBD1 (6 bases). Per the germline V gene, CDR1 is SGHRS and CDR2 is YFSETQ. The CDR3 is made up of 17 amino acids. Trimming cost V 3 bases and J 5 bases, with 23 bases left between them. CDR3 nucleotide sequence: TGCGCCAGCAGCTCAACCCGGGACAAGCCGGGGCCATATGGCTACACCTTC. It encodes CASSSTRDKPGPYGYTF. Complete variable domain (other parts from reference TRBV5-1 and TRBJ1-2): KAGVTQTPRYLIKTRGQQVTLSCSPISGHRSVSWYQQTPGQGLQFLFEYFSETQRNKGNFPGRFSGRQFSNSRSEMNVSTLELGDSALYLCASSSTRDKPGPYGYTFGSGTRLTVV.

This rearrangement joins TRBV5-4 to TRBJ1-3, with 8 bases fitting TRBD1. V lost 0 bases, J lost 0 bases, and 2 bases stayed unmatched. Germline CDR1 and CDR2: SGHNT and YYREEE (reference sequence). CDR3 length equals 16 residues. CDR3 loop: CASSLGTGSSGNTIYF. CDR3 nucleotides: TGTGCCAGCAGCTTGGGGACAGGGTCCTCTGGAAACACCATATATTTT.

The rearrangement joins TRBV9 to TRBJ1-4, with D possibly matching TRBD1 (6 bases). CDR3 length: 15 residues. Germline loops: CDR1 SGDLS, CDR2 YYNGEE. Deletions cut 0 bases from V and 5 bases from J, with 11 bases between. The CDR3 bases are TGTGCCAGCAGCGTAGCAGGACAGTTAAATGAAAAACTGTTTTTT. It is translated as CASSVAGQLNEKLFF.